This T cell receptor (beta chain) came from a study of T cell responses to AZD1222 COVID-19 vaccine. Generated by immunoSEQ multiplex PCR, the TCRdb table keeps only in-frame clones and is missing some. The profile shows 110,000 or so clones, about nine tenths of them singletons. CDR1 LGHNA and CDR2 YNFKEQ come from the germline V gene. With V trimmed by 4 bases and J by 2 bases, 25 bases remained unmatched. The CDR3 loop spans 22 amino acids. The specimen comprised peripheral blood, sampled 28 days after the second dose of the MenACWY control vaccine. This chain links TRBV4-2 with TRBJ2-3; 9 positions agree with TRBD2. The sequence was obtained from an adult who received the MenACWY meningococcal vaccine as a control. CDR3 sequence reads: CASSLTRTGARTSVHHTDTQYF. The CDR3 nucleotides are TGTGCCAGCAGCCTTACCCGGACGGGGGCCCGGACTAGCGTTCATCACACAGATACGCAGTATTTT.